The sequence of this TCR beta chain was determined in a study of CD8 T cells in Susac syndrome. This clonotype came up once. The ends were cut back, 4 bases at V and 5 bases at J, with 15 bases in the middle. CDR3 length: 14 residues. Germline CDR1 and CDR2: MDHEN and SYDVKM. It was with random hexamers that roughly 0.5 to 1 ug RNA was reverse transcribed. TCRdb re-derived calls from the immunoSEQ multiplex PCR reads in MiXCR, one entry per CDR3 protein. The table has about 300,000 distinct CDR3 sequences, about 82% seen once. The clonotype was recovered from a human donor with multiple sclerosis. Source material: CD8+ T cells from PBMCs. This chain links TRBV28 with TRBJ2-7; D might be TRBD2 (5 bases). CDR3 coding DNA: TGTGCCAGCAGTTCGGCCCTAGCCCTAGACGAGCAGTACTTC. Protein: CASSSALALDEQYF.